Listed here is a single TCR beta chain. What it binds is not known. The CDR3 totals 18 residues. CDR1 SGHVS and CDR2 FQNEAQ come from the germline V gene. After removal of 2 bases from V and 0 bases from J, the junction contained 10 bases not matched to a gene. The genomic DNA of each subset was split evenly across several immunoSEQ plates. The method was immunoSEQ multiplex PCR; TCRdb's version includes in-frame clones alone and lacks a portion of them. The profile shows about 1,800,000 clones, just under 95% of them singletons. The sample comes from a study of shared clonotypes between healthy human individuals. Study-level background: A couple of women and three men aged 18 to 49 made up the donors. Points from the study as a whole: Generally, naive subsets came out with larger estimated richness than memory subsets. Four donors shared approximately 5% of their naive CD4 clonotypes.

Naive CD8 cells lacked CD45RO and underwent positive selection for CCR7, leaving out terminally differentiated effector memory CD45RA+ cells. The receptor was derived from a man younger than 35 in good health. The V gene is TRBV7-8, the J gene TRBJ2-1; 7 positions agree with TRBD2. Material: naive CD8+ T cells sorted from blood. Here the CDR3 DNA reads TGTGCCAGCAGCTTAAACCTCTGGGGAGGGGACTCCTACAATGAGCAGTTCTTC. This translates into CASSLNLWGGDSYNEQFF.